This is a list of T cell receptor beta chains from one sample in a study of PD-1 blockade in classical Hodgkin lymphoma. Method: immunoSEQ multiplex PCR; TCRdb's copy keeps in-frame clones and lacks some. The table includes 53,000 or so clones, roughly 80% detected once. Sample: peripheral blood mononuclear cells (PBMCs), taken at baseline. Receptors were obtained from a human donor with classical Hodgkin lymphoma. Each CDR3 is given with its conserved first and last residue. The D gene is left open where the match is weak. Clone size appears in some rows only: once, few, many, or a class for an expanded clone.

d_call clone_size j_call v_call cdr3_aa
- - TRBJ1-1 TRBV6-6 CASSYSRDQFTEAFF
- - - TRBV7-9 CASSLGVGTSGEQYF
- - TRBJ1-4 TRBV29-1 CSVAHGAGGLSKLFF
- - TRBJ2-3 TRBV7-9 CASSLRLYTDTQYF
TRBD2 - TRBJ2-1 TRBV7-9 CASSPLGRASNEQFF
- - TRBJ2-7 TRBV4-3 CASSQDRRGGTYEQYF
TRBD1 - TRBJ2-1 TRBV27 CASKEGQGMGEQFF
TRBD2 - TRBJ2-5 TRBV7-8 CASTPPLRLAGRQETQYF
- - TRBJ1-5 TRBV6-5 CASSGTYYSNQPQHF
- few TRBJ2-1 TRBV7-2 CASSLARGDEQFF
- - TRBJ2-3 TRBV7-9 CASSLVAVDTQYF
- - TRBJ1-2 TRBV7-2 CASSQFSGYTF
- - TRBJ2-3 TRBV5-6 CASSSRWASGTDTQYF
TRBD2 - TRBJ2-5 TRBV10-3 CATAPGGETQYF
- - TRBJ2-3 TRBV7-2 CASSSSWTRPGESGDTQYF
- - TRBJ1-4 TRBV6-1 CASNREVSEKLFF
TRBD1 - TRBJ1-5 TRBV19 CASSLGQGAKAQHF
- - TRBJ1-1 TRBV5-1 CASSRDQGGAEAFF
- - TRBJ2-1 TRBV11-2 CASSLGHSNEQFF
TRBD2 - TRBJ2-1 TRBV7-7 CASSPSGRAGDEQFF
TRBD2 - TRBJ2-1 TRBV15 CATSSPRTSGSPKGNEQFF
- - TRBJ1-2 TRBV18 CASSRTEAYGYTF
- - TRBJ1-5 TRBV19 CARASGDQPQHF
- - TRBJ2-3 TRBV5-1 CASSLDRSTDTQYF
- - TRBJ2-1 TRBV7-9 CASSPGPVYNEQFF
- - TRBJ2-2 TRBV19 CASWFGSANTGELFF
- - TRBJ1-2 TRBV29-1 CSVGGTNYGYTF
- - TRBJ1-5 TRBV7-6 CASSPAPGERNQPQHF
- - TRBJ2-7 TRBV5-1 CASSFGVSSYEQYF
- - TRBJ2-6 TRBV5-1 CASSSPGANVLTF
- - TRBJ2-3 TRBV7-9 CASSFLDGGTQYF
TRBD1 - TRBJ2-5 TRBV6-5 CASRQGLYQETQYF
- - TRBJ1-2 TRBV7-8 CASSARPADSSYGYTF
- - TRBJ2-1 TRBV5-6 CASTLVPLSYNEQFF
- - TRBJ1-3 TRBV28 CASSSPGTWVNTIYF
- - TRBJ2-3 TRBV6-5 CASSPQRRVDTQYF
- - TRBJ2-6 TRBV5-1 CASSLAVAGANVLTF
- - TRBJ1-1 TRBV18 CASSPTRENTEAFF
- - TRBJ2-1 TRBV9 CASSASGAPEQFF
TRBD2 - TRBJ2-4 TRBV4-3 CASSQMTGGENIQYF
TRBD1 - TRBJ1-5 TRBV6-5 CASSYSRTGDQPQHF
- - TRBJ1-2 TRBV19 CASSIPGRPKDTF
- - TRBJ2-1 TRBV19 CASNEGRYNEQFF
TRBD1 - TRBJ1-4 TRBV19 CASRKGGTGNEKLFF
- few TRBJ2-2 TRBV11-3 CASSLAAALGRTGELFF
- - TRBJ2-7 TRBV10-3 CAISESQVLGYEQYF
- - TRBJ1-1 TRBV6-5 CASTGGGSEAFF
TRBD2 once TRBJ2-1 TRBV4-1 CASSQEWAGGGNEQFF
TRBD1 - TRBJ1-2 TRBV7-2 CANAGQPTSNYGYTF
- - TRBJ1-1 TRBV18 CASTRQQNTEAFF
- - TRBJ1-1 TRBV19 CASSIVGASTEAFF
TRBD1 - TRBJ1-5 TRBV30 CAWSFGTGLGNQPQHF
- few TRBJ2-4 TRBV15 CATSAEAKNIQYF
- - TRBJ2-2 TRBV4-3 CASGLGLNTGELFF
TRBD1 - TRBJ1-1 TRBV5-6 CASSATGGPTEAFF
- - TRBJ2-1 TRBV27 CASSLGGGGSYNEQFF
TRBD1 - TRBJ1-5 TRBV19 CASSTGTESQPQHF
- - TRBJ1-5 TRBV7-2 CASSLSTVSNQPQHF
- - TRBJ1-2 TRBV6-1 CASSASGGGGLPNYGYTF
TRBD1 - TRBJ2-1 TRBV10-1 CASSPQGAGNEQFF